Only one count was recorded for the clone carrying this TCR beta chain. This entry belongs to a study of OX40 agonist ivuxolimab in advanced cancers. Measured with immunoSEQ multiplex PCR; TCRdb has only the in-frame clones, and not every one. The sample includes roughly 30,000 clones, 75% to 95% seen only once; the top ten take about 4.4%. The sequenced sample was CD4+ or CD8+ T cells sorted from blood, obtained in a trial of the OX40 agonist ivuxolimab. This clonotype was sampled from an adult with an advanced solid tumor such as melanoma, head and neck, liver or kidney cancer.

CDR3 sequence reads: CASMNGNSYEQYF. DNA for the CDR3: TGTGCCAGTATGAACGGGAACTCCTACGAGCAGTACTTC. This chain connects TRBV19 to TRBJ2-7; D is perhaps TRBD2 (5 bases). Trimming removed 7 bases at V and 0 bases at J, with 10 bases between. The CDR3 totals 13 residues. CDR1 and CDR2 from the germline V gene are LNHDA and SQIVND (reference sequence).